The source of this T cell receptor (beta chain) is a study of human T cells and chemical hapten exposure. The study's findings and limits: TCRs at high frequency, those above 1 in 1000, did not change with DPC sensitization.

The CDR3 runs to 20 residues. Germline loops: CDR1 MNHEY, CDR2 SMNVEV (reference sequence). The trim removed 2 bases at V and 5 bases at J, leaving 20 bases unmatched. What the library attached to individual cDNA molecules were unique molecular identifiers. Original handling: Across samples, TCR counts had a median of roughly 96,000 and ranged from roughly 23,224 to 690,600. TCRdb used MiXCR to reprocess the RACE reads, holding one entry per CDR3 protein. TCRdb, rather than the study authors, made the V and J calls. There are just over 90,000 distinct CDR3 sequences in the sample; about 10% occur only once, and 2.5% to 3% lies in the top ten. Time point noted: healthy volunteer bleed at 2 weeks. Before extraction, the whole blood was not fractionated, and total RNA was taken from it. Turning to this clonotype: Its specificity is not known.

This chain connects TRBV27 to TRBJ2-7; 11 bases are shared with TRBD2. Sequencing was performed on whole blood. This clonotype was sampled from a female donor in good health. Some clones in this sample may be carry-over from other donors' samples. The CDR3 loop reads CASSLRAGGPFSGRAHEQYF. The CDR3 DNA reads TGTGCCAGCAGTTTAAGAGCAGGGGGTCCCTTTAGCGGGAGGGCCCACGAGCAGTACTTC.